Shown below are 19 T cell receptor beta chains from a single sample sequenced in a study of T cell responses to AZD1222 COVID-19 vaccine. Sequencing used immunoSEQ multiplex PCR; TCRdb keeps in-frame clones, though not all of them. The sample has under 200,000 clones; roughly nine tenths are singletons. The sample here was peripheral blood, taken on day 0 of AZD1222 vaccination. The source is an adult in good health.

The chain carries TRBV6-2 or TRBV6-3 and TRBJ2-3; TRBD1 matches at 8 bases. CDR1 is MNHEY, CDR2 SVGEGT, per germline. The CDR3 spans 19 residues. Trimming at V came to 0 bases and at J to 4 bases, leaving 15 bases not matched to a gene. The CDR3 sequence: CASSYSWPRAGGGADTQYF. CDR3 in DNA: TGTGCCAGCAGTTACTCGTGGCCCCGGGCAGGGGGCGGTGCAGATACGCAGTATTTT.

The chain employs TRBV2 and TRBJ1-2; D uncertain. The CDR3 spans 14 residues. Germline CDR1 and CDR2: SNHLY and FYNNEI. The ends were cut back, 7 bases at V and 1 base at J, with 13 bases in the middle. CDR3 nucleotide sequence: TGTGCCAGCACCCTCCAGGATTATAACTATGGCTACACCTTC. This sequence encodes CASTLQDYNYGYTF.

The chain's CDR3 is CASSPDRNSNQPQHF. CDR3 sequence (DNA): TGCGCCAGCAGCCCGGACAGGAACAGCAATCAGCCCCAGCATTTT. The genes are TRBV5-1 and TRBJ1-5; 7 positions agree with TRBD1. From germline, CDR1 is SGHRS and CDR2 YFSETQ. Trimming took 4 bases from V and 1 from J; bases not matched to a gene: 5. The CDR3 contains 15 residues.

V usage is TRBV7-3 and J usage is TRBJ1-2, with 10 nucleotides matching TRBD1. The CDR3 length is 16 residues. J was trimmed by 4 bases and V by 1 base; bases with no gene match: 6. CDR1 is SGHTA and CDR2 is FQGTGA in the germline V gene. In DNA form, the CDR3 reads TGTGCCAGCAGCTTAAGTGGACAGGGGGTTGGCTATGGCTACACCTTC. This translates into CASSLSGQGVGYGYTF.

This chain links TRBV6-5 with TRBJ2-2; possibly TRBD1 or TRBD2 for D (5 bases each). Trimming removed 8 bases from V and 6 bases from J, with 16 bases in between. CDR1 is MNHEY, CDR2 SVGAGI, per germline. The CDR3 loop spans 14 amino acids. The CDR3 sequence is CASLPSWGSGELFF. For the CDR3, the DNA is TGTGCCAGCCTCCCCTCTTGGGGGTCCGGGGAGCTGTTTTTT.

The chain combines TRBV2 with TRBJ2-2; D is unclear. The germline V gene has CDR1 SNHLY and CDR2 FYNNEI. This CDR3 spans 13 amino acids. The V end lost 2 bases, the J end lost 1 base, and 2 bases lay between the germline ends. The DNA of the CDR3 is TGTGCCAGCAGTGAACAGAACACCGGGGAGCTGTTTTTT. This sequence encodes CASSEQNTGELFF.

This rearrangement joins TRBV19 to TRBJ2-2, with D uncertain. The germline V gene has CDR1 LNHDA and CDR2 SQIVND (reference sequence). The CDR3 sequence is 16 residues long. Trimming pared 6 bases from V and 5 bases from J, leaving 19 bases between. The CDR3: CASRTLSLGVTGELFF. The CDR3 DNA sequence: TGTGCCAGTAGGACCCTGTCCTTAGGTGTTACCGGGGAGCTGTTTTTT.

The CDR3 DNA reads as TGTGCCAGTACCTCGCCCTCGACAGGGCGGCGTGGCTATGGCTACACCTTC. Its protein is CASTSPSTGRRGYGYTF. The chain combines TRBV19 with TRBJ1-2; 7 bases fit TRBD1. Trimming removed 7 bases from V and 4 bases from J; junction bases left unmatched: 18. Germline CDR1 LNHDA, CDR2 SQIVND (reference sequence). The CDR3 is 17 residues long.

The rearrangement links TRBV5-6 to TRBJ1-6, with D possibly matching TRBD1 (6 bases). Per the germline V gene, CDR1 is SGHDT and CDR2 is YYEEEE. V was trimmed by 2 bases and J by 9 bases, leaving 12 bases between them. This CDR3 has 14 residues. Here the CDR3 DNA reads TGTGCCAGCAGCTTAGGCAGGGGAGGTTCACCCCTCCACTTT. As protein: CASSLGRGGSPLHF.

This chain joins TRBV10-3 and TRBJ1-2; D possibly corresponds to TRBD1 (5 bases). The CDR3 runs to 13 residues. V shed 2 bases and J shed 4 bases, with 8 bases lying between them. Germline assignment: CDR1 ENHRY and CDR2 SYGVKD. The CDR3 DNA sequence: TGTGCCATCAGTGAGGGGGCAGGCTATGGCTACACCTTC. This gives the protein CAISEGAGYGYTF.

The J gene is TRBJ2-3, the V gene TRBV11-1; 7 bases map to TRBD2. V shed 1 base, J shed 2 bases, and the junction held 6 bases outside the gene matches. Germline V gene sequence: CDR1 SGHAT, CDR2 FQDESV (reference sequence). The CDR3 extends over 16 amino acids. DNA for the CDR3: TGTGCCAGCAGCTTAGGGCCGGGGGGTCTCACAGATACGCAGTATTTT. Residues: CASSLGPGGLTDTQYF.

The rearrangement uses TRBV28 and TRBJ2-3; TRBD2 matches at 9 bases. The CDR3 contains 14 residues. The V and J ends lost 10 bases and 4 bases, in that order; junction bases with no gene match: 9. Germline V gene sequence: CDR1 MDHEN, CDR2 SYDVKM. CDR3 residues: CATRPIAGADTQYF. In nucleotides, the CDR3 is TGTGCCACTCGGCCAATAGCGGGGGCAGATACGCAGTATTTT.

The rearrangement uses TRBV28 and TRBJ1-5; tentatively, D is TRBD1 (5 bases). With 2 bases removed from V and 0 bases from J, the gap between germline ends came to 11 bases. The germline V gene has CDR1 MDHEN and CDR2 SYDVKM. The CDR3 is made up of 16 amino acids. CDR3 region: CASSLMTDYSNQPQHF. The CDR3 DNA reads TGTGCCAGCAGTTTAATGACAGATTATAGCAATCAGCCCCAGCATTTT. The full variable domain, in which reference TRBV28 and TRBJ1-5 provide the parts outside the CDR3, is DVKVTQSSRYLVKRTGEKVFLECVQDMDHENMFWYRQDPGLGLRLIYFSYDVKMKEKGDIPEGYSVSREKKERFSLILESASTNQTSMYLCASSLMTDYSNQPQHFGDGTRLSIL.

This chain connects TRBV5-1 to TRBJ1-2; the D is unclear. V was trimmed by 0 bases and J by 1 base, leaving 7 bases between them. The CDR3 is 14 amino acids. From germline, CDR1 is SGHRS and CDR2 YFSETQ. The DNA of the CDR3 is TGCGCCAGCAGCTTGGGACGGAATAACTATGGCTACACCTTC. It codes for CASSLGRNNYGYTF. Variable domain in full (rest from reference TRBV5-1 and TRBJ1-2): KAGVTQTPRYLIKTRGQQVTLSCSPISGHRSVSWYQQTPGQGLQFLFEYFSETQRNKGNFPGRFSGRQFSNSRSEMNVSTLELGDSALYLCASSLGRNNYGYTFGSGTRLTVV.

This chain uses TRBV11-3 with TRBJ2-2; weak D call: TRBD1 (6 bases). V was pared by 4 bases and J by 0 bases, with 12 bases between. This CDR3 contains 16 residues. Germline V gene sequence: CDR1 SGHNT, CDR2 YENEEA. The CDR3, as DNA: TGTGCCAGCAGCTATACAGGGCCCCCGAACACCGGGGAGCTGTTTTTT. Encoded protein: CASSYTGPPNTGELFF.

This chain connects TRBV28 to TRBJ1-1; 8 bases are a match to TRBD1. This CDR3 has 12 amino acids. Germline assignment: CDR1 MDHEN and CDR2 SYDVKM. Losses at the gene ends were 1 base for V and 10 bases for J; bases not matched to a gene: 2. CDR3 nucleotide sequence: TGTGCCAGCAGTTTATCTACAGGGGGAGCTTTCTTT. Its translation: CASSLSTGGAFF.

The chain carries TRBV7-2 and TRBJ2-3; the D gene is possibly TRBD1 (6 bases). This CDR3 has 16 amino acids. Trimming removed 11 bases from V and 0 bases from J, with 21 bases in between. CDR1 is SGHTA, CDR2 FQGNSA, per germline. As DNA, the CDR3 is TGTGCCTGTTATCCCACGTCGGGACACAGCACAGATACGCAGTATTTT. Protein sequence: CACYPTSGHSTDTQYF.

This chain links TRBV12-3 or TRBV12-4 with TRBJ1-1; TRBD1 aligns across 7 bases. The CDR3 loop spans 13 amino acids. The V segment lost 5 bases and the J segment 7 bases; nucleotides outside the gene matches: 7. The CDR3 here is CASSEQGPLEAFF. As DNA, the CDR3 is TGTGCCAGCAGTGAACAGGGGCCACTTGAAGCTTTCTTT.

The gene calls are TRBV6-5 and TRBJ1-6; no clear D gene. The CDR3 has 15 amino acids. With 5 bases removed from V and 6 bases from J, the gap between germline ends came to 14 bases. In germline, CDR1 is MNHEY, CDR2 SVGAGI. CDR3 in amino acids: CASSPLGGTNSPLHF. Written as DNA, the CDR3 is TGTGCCAGCAGTCCCCTCGGCGGAACTAATTCACCCCTCCACTTT.